Shown below are 5 T cell receptor beta chains from a single sample sequenced in a study of vaccination and CD4 T cells after COVID-19. The Oncomine TCR Beta short-read assay was what sequenced the DNA obtained from cultured CD4+ T cells. TCRdb reprocessed the PCR reads via MiXCR and lists one record per CDR3 protein. The table shows a few thousand distinct CDR3 sequences, with roughly a fifth occurring only once. The treatment here: roughly nine-day PBMC culture with coronavirus spike peptide pools or control peptides (ViraFEST assay). No antigen has been assigned to these receptors. Specimen: CD4+ T cells from blood, cultured in vitro. The source of these receptors is a human donor who had recovered from COVID-19.

V is TRBV5-1 and J is TRBJ1-1; TRBD1 matches 9 bases. This CDR3 contains 16 residues. V lost 0 bases, J lost 11 bases, and 14 bases stayed unmatched. Germline assignment: CDR1 SGHRS and CDR2 YFSETQ. The CDR3, as DNA: TGCGCCAGCAGCTTGGGGGACAGGGCCGCCGCTCTTGGGGCTTTCTTT. Its protein product is CASSLGDRAAALGAFF.

The sample holds a few counts of this clonotype. A much bigger clone sits one base away, suggesting this may be a read error. This sequence joins TRBV11-2 and TRBJ1-1; unclear D gene. Germline V gene lookup returns CDR1 SGHAT and CDR2 FQNNGV. The CDR3 loop spans 16 amino acids. With 10 bases removed from V and 1 base from J, the gap between germline ends came to 22 bases. DNA for the CDR3: TGTGCCAAGGGCTACGAGGTTACAGTACAGAACACTGAAGCTTTCTTT. It yields the protein CAKGYEVTVQNTEAFF.

This clonotype has more than one count but fewer than ten. The genes are TRBV12-3 or TRBV12-4 and TRBJ2-7, with a possible D match to TRBD2 (7 bases). The ends were cut back, 6 bases at V and 0 bases at J, with 12 bases in the middle. CDR3 size: 14 residues. Here the CDR3 reads CASSRGAGSYEQYF. CDR3 bases: TGTGCCAGCAGCCGGGGGGCGGGCTCCTACGAGCAGTACTTC.

This clonotype is large. The chain is built from TRBV30 and TRBJ1-1; D is undetermined. Germline loops: CDR1 GTSNPN, CDR2 SVGIG (reference sequence). V shed 4 bases and J shed 6 bases, with 6 bases lying between them. The CDR3 is 10 amino acids. The CDR3 reads CAWNGAEAFF. The CDR3 nucleotides are TGTGCCTGGAATGGCGCTGAAGCTTTCTTT.

This clonotype came up a few times. The V gene is TRBV11-2, the J gene TRBJ2-4; D may be TRBD2 (5 bases). Germline V gene lookup returns CDR1 SGHAT and CDR2 FQNNGV. V gave up 5 bases and J gave up 9 bases, with 17 bases separating them. The CDR3 loop spans 14 amino acids. Written as DNA, the CDR3 is TGTGCCAGCAGCCAAGACCACTTAGGGAGCATTCAGTACTTC. This gives the protein CASSQDHLGSIQYF. Full variable domain (rest looked up from reference TRBV11-2 and TRBJ2-4): EAGVAQSPRYKIIEKRQSVAFWCNPISGHATLYWYQQILGQGPKLLIQFQNNGVVDDSQLPKDRFSAERLKGVDSTLKIQPAKLEDSAVYLCASSQDHLGSIQYFGAGTRLSVL.